This T cell receptor (beta chain) derives from a study of cytomegalovirus exposure and HLA in healthy donors. 13 Jbeta primers and 60 Vbeta primers were used for the PCR. Assay used: immunoSEQ multiplex PCR; TCRdb lists only in-frame clones, some missing. The sample has some 130,000 clones, 80% seen once. The CDR3 covers 14 residues. The germline gives CDR1 SGHRS, CDR2 YFSETQ. Trimming pared 0 bases from V and 5 bases from J, leaving 12 bases between. The sequencing input was PBMCs. This clonotype originated in a man aged 25-45 years in good health and CMV-seronegative. The chain is built from TRBV5-1 and TRBJ2-7; D may be TRBD1 (6 bases). CDR3: CASSLATGIDEQYF. In DNA, the CDR3 is TGCGCCAGCAGCTTGGCCACAGGGATCGACGAGCAGTACTTC.